These 26 T cell receptor beta chains were sequenced from one sample in a study of blood T cell repertoires in COVID-19. Generated by immunoSEQ multiplex PCR, the TCRdb table keeps only in-frame clones and is missing some. The sample yields 110,000 to 150,000 clones, about 88% seen once. What was sequenced was peripheral blood. The receptors here all came from a man aged 45-65 years with active or convalescent COVID-19.

The chain combines TRBV19 with TRBJ2-5; 10 nucleotides agree with TRBD2. Germline values: CDR1 LNHDA, CDR2 SQIVND (reference sequence). J lost 5 bases, V lost 7 bases, and 13 bases had no gene match. This CDR3 contains 16 residues. CDR3 sequence reads: CASTATASGGWETQYF. The CDR3 nucleotides read TGTGCCAGTACGGCCACGGCTAGCGGGGGATGGGAGACCCAGTACTTC.

The chain recombines TRBV24-1 with TRBJ2-2; tentatively, D is TRBD2 (6 bases). Trimming stripped 7 bases from V and 7 bases from J, with 18 bases between. The CDR3 runs 15 residues. Germline V lookup: CDR1 KGHDR, CDR2 SFDVKD. DNA of the CDR3: TGTGCCACCAGGGGCCCCGGAGGGAGTGGCGGGGAGCTGTTTTTT. Translated, it gives CATRGPGGSGGELFF.

The rearrangement uses TRBV6-4 and TRBJ2-1; D unclear. Trimming pared 6 bases from V and 4 bases from J, leaving 10 bases between. The germline V gene encodes CDR1 MRHNA and CDR2 SNTAGT. There are 13 residues in the CDR3. CDR3 loop: CASSKQPYNEQFF. The DNA for the CDR3 is TGTGCCAGCAGCAAACAGCCTTACAATGAGCAGTTCTTC.

The chain recombines TRBV28 with TRBJ2-7, with 12 nucleotides matching TRBD2. This CDR3 spans 16 amino acids. J lost 2 bases, V lost 4 bases, and 6 bases had no gene match. The germline V gene has CDR1 MDHEN and CDR2 SYDVKM. The CDR3 here is CASSYTSGRLTYEQYF. DNA of the CDR3: TGTGCCAGCAGTTATACTAGCGGGAGGTTAACCTACGAGCAGTACTTC.

V is TRBV12-3 or TRBV12-4 and J is TRBJ2-2, with TRBD2 identical over 7 bases. The CDR3 totals 13 residues. Trimming at V came to 11 bases and at J to 0 bases, leaving 3 bases not matched to a gene. The CDR3: CAGGVANTGELFF. The CDR3 DNA sequence: TGTGCCGGGGGGGTAGCGAACACCGGGGAGCTGTTTTTT.

As DNA, the CDR3 is TGTGCCAGCAGTCGGCAGGGCCCTAACTACGAGCAGTACTTC. Residues: CASSRQGPNYEQYF. The chain has TRBV27 and TRBJ2-7; D might be TRBD1 (5 bases). There are 14 residues in the CDR3. Trimming took off 5 bases at V and 3 bases at J, with 14 bases between the two ends. Germline V gives CDR1 MNHEY, CDR2 SMNVEV (reference sequence).

CDR3 sequence: CASGRTSGRANGELFF. DNA of the CDR3: TGTGCCAGCGGACGGACTAGCGGGAGGGCCAACGGGGAGCTGTTTTTT. V gene TRBV11-3 combines with J gene TRBJ2-2, with 15 nucleotides matching TRBD2. Germline CDR1 reads SGHNT; CDR2 reads YENEEA. Losses at the gene ends were 8 bases for V and 7 bases for J; bases not matched to a gene: 8. The CDR3 sequence is 16 residues long.

This chain links TRBV19 with TRBJ1-1, with TRBD1 matching 7 bases. CDR3 length: 14 residues. Looked up from germline, CDR1 is LNHDA and CDR2 is SQIVND (reference sequence). J was trimmed by 5 bases and V by 7 bases; bases with no gene match: 10. The CDR3 nucleotides are TGTGCCAGTACCCTGGGACAGCGGGGGACTGAAGCTTTCTTT. Translated: CASTLGQRGTEAFF. Combining the CDR3 with reference TRBV19 and TRBJ1-1 gives the whole variable domain DGGITQSPKYLFRKEGQNVTLSCEQNLNHDAMYWYRQDPGQGLRLIYYSQIVNDFQKGDIAEGYSVSREKKESFPLTVTSAQKNPTAFYLCASTLGQRGTEAFFGQGTRLTVV.

The V call is TRBV7-9, the J call TRBJ2-3, with 7 bases lining up with TRBD1. The CDR3 consists of 15 residues. Germline V gene lookup returns CDR1 SEHNR and CDR2 FQNEAQ (reference sequence). J was trimmed by 2 bases and V by 4 bases; bases with no gene match: 6. The CDR3 nucleotides read TGTGCCAGCAGCTACCGACAGGGCCACACAGATACGCAGTATTTT. Protein sequence: CASSYRQGHTDTQYF.

V and J are TRBV2 and TRBJ2-3, with 10 bases fitting TRBD1. The trim removed 7 bases at V and 4 bases at J, leaving 8 bases unmatched. CDR3 size: 15 residues. Germline V gene lookup returns CDR1 SNHLY and CDR2 FYNNEI. DNA for the CDR3: TGTGCCAGCATCCGGGACAGGGGTTTCGCAGATACGCAGTATTTT. Its translation is CASIRDRGFADTQYF.

This clone was seen just once. The rearrangement links TRBV6-5 to TRBJ2-7; D possibly corresponds to TRBD2 (6 bases). V was pared by 5 bases and J by 2 bases, with 16 bases between. CDR3 size: 15 residues. Germline V gene sequence: CDR1 MNHEY, CDR2 SVGAGI. The CDR3 DNA is TGTGCCAGCAGTCCCCCGGGCGGGGCTACCTACGAGCAGTACTTC. As protein: CASSPPGGATYEQYF.

The V and J genes are TRBV5-5 and TRBJ1-2; maybe TRBD1 (5 bases). Between the trimmed V and J ends, which lost 4 bases and 2 bases, there was a span of 15 bases. The CDR3 is 15 amino acids. Germline lookup yields CDR1 SGHKS and CDR2 YYEKEE (reference sequence). The CDR3 reads CASSTGHATNYGYTF. DNA for the CDR3: TGTGCCAGCAGCACCGGACACGCGACGAACTATGGCTACACCTTC.

In DNA form, the CDR3 reads TGCAGTGCTAGTGGCAGGGTGGCCAATCAGCCCCAGCATTTT. Translation gives CSASGRVANQPQHF. The chain employs TRBV20-1 and TRBJ1-5; perhaps TRBD1 as D (5 bases). The CDR3 covers 14 residues. V was cut by 3 bases and J by 3 bases, with 12 bases left in between. Germline V gene sequence: CDR1 DFQATT, CDR2 SNEGSKA (reference sequence).

V usage is TRBV28 and J usage is TRBJ2-3; TRBD1 is a possible D gene (8 bases). CDR3 size: 19 residues. Germline V lookup: CDR1 MDHEN, CDR2 SYDVKM. Trimming stripped 3 bases from V and 2 bases from J, with 24 bases between. The CDR3 sequence: CASSFRQGASGTSTDTQYF. The CDR3 DNA is TGTGCCAGCAGTTTCAGGCAGGGGGCGAGCGGGACCTCCACAGATACGCAGTATTTT.

The J gene is TRBJ2-7, the V gene TRBV19, with 9 bases lining up with TRBD1. The CDR3 is made up of 16 amino acids. Germline V CDR1 and CDR2: LNHDA, SQIVND (reference sequence). Trimming removed 4 bases from V and 1 base from J; junction bases left unmatched: 8. Here the CDR3 reads CASSKGAQGASYEQYF. The CDR3 region has the DNA TGTGCCAGTAGTAAGGGCGCACAGGGGGCTTCCTACGAGCAGTACTTC.

This chain uses TRBV19 with TRBJ2-1; D may be TRBD1 (5 bases). Germline CDR1 and CDR2: LNHDA and SQIVND (reference sequence). The CDR3 is 15 amino acids. Trimming removed 6 bases from V and 3 bases from J, with 15 bases in between. The CDR3 protein is CASRPSLRDYNEQFF. The CDR3 nucleotides read TGTGCCAGTAGGCCCAGCCTCAGGGACTACAATGAGCAGTTCTTC.

This chain links TRBV20-1 with TRBJ2-1; no clear D. Germline-derived CDR1 and CDR2 are DFQATT and SNEGSKA (reference sequence). There are 14 residues in the CDR3. V was trimmed by 3 bases and J by 3 bases, leaving 12 bases between them. The CDR3 region has the DNA TGCAGTGCTAGTAGCCTTAGGAGCTACAATGAGCAGTTCTTC. This encodes CSASSLRSYNEQFF.

The chain employs TRBV7-2 and TRBJ1-1; perhaps TRBD1 as D (5 bases). Germline CDR1 SGHTA, CDR2 FQGNSA. CDR3 length: 15 residues. Trimming removed 2 bases from V and 1 base from J, with 11 bases in between. This CDR3 is CASSLTGHPNTEAFF. CDR3 DNA: TGTGCCAGCAGCTTAACCGGACACCCGAACACTGAAGCTTTCTTT.

The chain recombines TRBV7-3 with TRBJ2-2, with 10 bases matching TRBD1. The CDR3 spans 17 residues. J lost 6 bases, V lost 1 base, and 8 bases had no gene match. CDR1 is SGHTA and CDR2 is FQGTGA in the germline V gene. Here the CDR3 DNA reads TGTGCCAGCAGCTTAATGGGGGACAGGGGAGGATCCGGGGAGCTGTTTTTT. It codes for CASSLMGDRGGSGELFF.

This chain joins TRBV7-3 and TRBJ2-1; 9 nucleotides agree with TRBD1. V was clipped by 2 bases and J by 7 bases; unmatched bases: 6. Germline CDR1 reads SGHTA; CDR2 reads FQGTGA. The CDR3 is 15 amino acids. CDR3 loop: CASSLRTGAANEQFF. The CDR3 DNA reads TGTGCCAGCAGCTTACGGACAGGGGCGGCTAATGAGCAGTTCTTC.

The rearrangement uses TRBV9 and TRBJ2-1, with unresolved D. The CDR3 is made up of 16 amino acids. The V gene lost 4 bases and the J gene lost 0 bases, with 14 bases spanning the gap. Germline CDR1 and CDR2: SGDLS and YYNGEE. CDR3 residues: CASSPEPQDSYNEQFF. Written as DNA, the CDR3 is TGTGCCAGCAGCCCGGAGCCCCAAGACTCCTACAATGAGCAGTTCTTC.

The chain combines TRBV19 with TRBJ1-5; 7 bases align to TRBD1. V lost 5 bases, J lost 4 bases, and 2 bases stayed unmatched. The CDR3 is made up of 13 amino acids. Per the germline V gene, CDR1 is LNHDA and CDR2 is SQIVND (reference sequence). The CDR3 is CASSVQGNQPQHF. The CDR3, as DNA: TGTGCCAGTAGTGTACAGGGGAATCAGCCCCAGCATTTT. Combining the CDR3 with reference TRBV19 and TRBJ1-5 gives the whole variable domain DGGITQSPKYLFRKEGQNVTLSCEQNLNHDAMYWYRQDPGQGLRLIYYSQIVNDFQKGDIAEGYSVSREKKESFPLTVTSAQKNPTAFYLCASSVQGNQPQHFGDGTRLSIL.

This chain joins TRBV2 and TRBJ2-5; no clear D. Per the germline V gene, CDR1 is SNHLY and CDR2 is FYNNEI. Trimming took off 3 bases at V and 0 bases at J, with 5 bases between the two ends. The CDR3 is 13 residues long. The CDR3 sequence is CASSEGNQETQYF. CDR3 nucleotide sequence: TGTGCCAGCAGTGAGGGCAACCAAGAGACCCAGTACTTC.

This chain links TRBV15 with TRBJ1-1; 8 positions match TRBD1. The CDR3 is 15 residues long. The trim removed 3 bases at V and 4 bases at J, leaving 7 bases unmatched. In germline, CDR1 is LNHNV, CDR2 YYDKDF (reference sequence). The CDR3 is CATSRRTGWGTEAFF. The CDR3 DNA is TGTGCCACCAGCAGGCGGACAGGGTGGGGCACTGAAGCTTTCTTT.

This sequence joins TRBV5-1 and TRBJ2-1, with 8 bases lining up with TRBD1. The CDR3 has 14 residues. The V gene's germline CDR1 is SGHRS and CDR2 YFSETQ. The V gene end was trimmed by 4 bases and the J gene end by 6 bases; junction bases not matched to a gene: 6. The CDR3, as DNA: TGCGCCAGCAGCCGAGGACAGGGATTCAATGAGCAGTTCTTC. Translating gives CASSRGQGFNEQFF.

V usage is TRBV20-1 and J usage is TRBJ2-5; 9 bases line up with TRBD2. The CDR3 is 13 amino acids. The germline V gene encodes CDR1 DFQATT and CDR2 SNEGSKA (reference sequence). With 3 bases clipped from V and 13 bases from J, the junction kept 12 bases outside the gene matches. CDR3 in DNA: TGCAGTGCTAGTTTAACTAGCGGGCCGGGTCGGTACTTC. Translated: CSASLTSGPGRYF.